This entry describes one T cell receptor beta chain. This clone was seen a handful of times. This clone's antigen is unknown. No base quality values were provided; no much bigger clone lies one nucleotide off. The data were obtained in a study of the immune and genomic landscape of osteosarcoma (dated by TCRdb to the early 2020s). Turning to the overall study: The overall cohort included 48 pediatric and adult patients with high-grade osteosarcoma, and the median age at diagnosis was 25 to 35 years (range about 5-85). In the overall cohort, around 60% of patients were male, and localized disease at diagnosis was presented by 75% to 80% of patients. To define immunogenic potential, the study profiled osteosarcoma specimens using whole genome, RNA and T-cell receptor sequencing along with immunohistochemistry and reverse phase protein arrays. The cohort was enriched for poor-risk disease, as unfavorable pathologic response to standard therapy was shown in approximately 76% of the cohort and around two thirds of the cohort were deceased. An explanation for the limited clinical activity of immune checkpoint inhibitors in osteosarcoma was sought in the study. Three patients contributed two samples from the same tumor site. The osteosarcoma immunogenomic landscape was characterized by integrating TCR sequencing results with transcriptome, protein array and immunostaining data.

The full study reports these points: Productive TCR clonality was low overall, averaging around 0.082 with a maximum of 0.3, suggesting limited T-cell clonal expansion. Along with the frozen tumor specimens, matched blood was collected from just two patients. In five cases a single hyperexpanded clone dominated the repertoire, and each of those five cases had fewer than 100 T-cell clonotypes. Clonality benchmarks came from external normal skin and healthy peripheral blood data rather than matched normal tissue. Although TCR productive clonality was higher in the immune-hot C3 cluster than in the cold C1 cluster, TCR productive clonality was still low overall. No statistical method determined sample size because osteosarcoma is rare and all possible samples were collected.

Specimens were post-treatment primary, local recurrence and metastasis tumors from poor-prognosis patients. The ImmunoSEQ Assay (Adaptive Biotechnologies) was used to immunosequence the CDR3 regions of the TCR beta chain. The authors' analysis ran thus. TCRB rearrangements, read counts, read proportions and gene usage were exported through the ImmunoSEQ Analyzer platform. T-cell clonality was computed as 1 minus Pielou's evenness on productive rearrangements. In the clonal space homeostasis analysis, clonotypes were sorted into rare, small, medium, large or hyperexpanded (0.01 to 1 of the repertoire) bins. TCR productive clonality was compared across immune clusters C1, C2 and C3 using the Wilcoxon rank sum test. Sourced from immuneACCESS, this table was stored by TCRdb with only in-frame sequences that have V and J called. A share of the clones is absent; for the studies checked, an unresolved V gene accounts for under half, and the remainder has no known explanation. V and J calls and clone size follow that table, whereas D and trimming were derived from the DNA. Counted in this sample were about 2,300 clones; approximately 70% of them appeared once. Roughly an eighth of the sample is held by the ten biggest clonotypes.

The CDR3 measures 15 amino acids from cysteine to phenylalanine. The retained sequence is limited to the CDR3, 45 bases, with the frame set at the first base. The germline V end is reduced by 0 bases and the J end by 8 bases; junction bases left unmatched: 3. For CDR1 and CDR2, the germline V gene lists MNHEY and SVGAGI. In this chain, TRBV6-5 is recombined with TRBJ1-6; TRBD1 agrees with 8 junctional bases. Sequencing used osteosarcoma tumor tissue from the lung. The TCR sequence derives from a human donor with osteosarcoma. The nucleotide sequence is TGTGCCAGCAGTTACTCGGACAGGGCCTATTCACCCCTCCACTTT. Its protein reads: CASSYSDRAYSPLHF.